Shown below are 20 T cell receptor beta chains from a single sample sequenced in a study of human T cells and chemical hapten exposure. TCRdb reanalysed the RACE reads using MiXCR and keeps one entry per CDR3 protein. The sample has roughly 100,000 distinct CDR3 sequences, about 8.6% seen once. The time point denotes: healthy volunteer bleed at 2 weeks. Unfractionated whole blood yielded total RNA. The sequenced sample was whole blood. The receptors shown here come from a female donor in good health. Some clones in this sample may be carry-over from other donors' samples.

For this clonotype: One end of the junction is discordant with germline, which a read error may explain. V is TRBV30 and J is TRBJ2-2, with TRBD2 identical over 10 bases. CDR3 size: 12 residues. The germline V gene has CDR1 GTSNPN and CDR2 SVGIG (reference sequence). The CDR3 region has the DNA TGTGCCTCTAGCGGGAGAGGCGGGGGGCTGTTTTTT. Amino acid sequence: CASSGRGGGLFF.

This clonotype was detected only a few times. The CDR3 nucleotides read TGTGCCAGCAATAAATTCGGGACTGTGCAGGGGGATGAGCAGTTCTTC. The encoded protein is CASNKFGTVQGDEQFF. The V gene is TRBV28, the J gene TRBJ2-1; tentative D call: TRBD1 (7 bases). The germline V gene has CDR1 MDHEN and CDR2 SYDVKM. Trimming left V 7 bases short and J 8 bases short, with 24 bases between. This CDR3 is 16 amino acids long.

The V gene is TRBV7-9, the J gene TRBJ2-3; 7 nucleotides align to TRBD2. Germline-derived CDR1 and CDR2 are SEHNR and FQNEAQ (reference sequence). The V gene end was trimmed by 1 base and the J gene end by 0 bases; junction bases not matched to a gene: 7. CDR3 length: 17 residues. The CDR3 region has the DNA TGTGCCAGCAGCTTAGGGGCGGGAGCTCCAAGCACAGATACGCAGTATTTT. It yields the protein CASSLGAGAPSTDTQYF.

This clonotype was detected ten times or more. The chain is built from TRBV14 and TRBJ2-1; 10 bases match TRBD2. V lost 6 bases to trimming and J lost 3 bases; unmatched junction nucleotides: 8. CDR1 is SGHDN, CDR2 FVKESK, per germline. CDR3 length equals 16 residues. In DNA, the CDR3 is TGTGCCAGCAGTTGCCCGGGACTAGCGAACTACAATGAGCAGTTCTTC. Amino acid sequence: CASSCPGLANYNEQFF.

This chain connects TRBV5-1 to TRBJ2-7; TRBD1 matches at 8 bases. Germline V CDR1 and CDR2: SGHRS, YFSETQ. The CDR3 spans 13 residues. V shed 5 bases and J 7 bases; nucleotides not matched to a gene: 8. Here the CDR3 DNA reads TGCGCCAGCAGTCGCGACAGGGGAGGAGAGCAGTACTTC. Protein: CASSRDRGGEQYF.

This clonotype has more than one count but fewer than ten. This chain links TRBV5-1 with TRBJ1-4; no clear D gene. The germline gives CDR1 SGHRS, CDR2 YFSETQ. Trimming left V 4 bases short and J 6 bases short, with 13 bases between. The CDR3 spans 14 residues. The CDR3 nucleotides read TGCGCCAGCAGCACCGGGATCGAAGATGAAAAACTGTTTTTT. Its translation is CASSTGIEDEKLFF.

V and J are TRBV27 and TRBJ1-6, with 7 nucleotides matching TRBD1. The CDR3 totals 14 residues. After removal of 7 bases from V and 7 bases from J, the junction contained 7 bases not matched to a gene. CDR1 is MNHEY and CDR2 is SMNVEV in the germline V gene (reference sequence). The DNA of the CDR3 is TGTGCCAGCACTTCTTTACAGGGGAATTCACCCCTCCACTTT. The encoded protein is CASTSLQGNSPLHF.

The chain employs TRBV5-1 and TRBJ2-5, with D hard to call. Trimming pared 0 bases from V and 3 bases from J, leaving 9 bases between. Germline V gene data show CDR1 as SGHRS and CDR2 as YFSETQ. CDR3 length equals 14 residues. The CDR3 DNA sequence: TGCGCCAGCAGCTTGGGTAGGACGGAAGAGACCCAGTACTTC. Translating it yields CASSLGRTEETQYF.

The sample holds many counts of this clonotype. In nucleotides, the CDR3 is TGCAGCGTTGTTTCCCCCGCGGGTATCACTGAAGCTTTCTTT. Translated: CSVVSPAGITEAFF. The rearrangement links TRBV29-1 to TRBJ1-1; D is uncertain. Germline CDR1 is SQVTM and CDR2 is ANQGSEA. V gave up 4 bases and J gave up 4 bases, with 16 bases separating them. The CDR3 sequence is 14 residues long.

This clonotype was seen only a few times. Written as DNA, the CDR3 is TGTGCCTGGCACAGGACATTACCGAACACCGGGGAGCTGTTTTTT. Translating gives CAWHRTLPNTGELFF. V usage is TRBV30 and J usage is TRBJ2-2, with D perhaps matching TRBD1 (5 bases). Trimming shortened V by 5 bases and J by 0 bases, and 13 bases separated the two germline ends. This CDR3 spans 15 amino acids. Germline V gives CDR1 GTSNPN, CDR2 SVGIG (reference sequence).

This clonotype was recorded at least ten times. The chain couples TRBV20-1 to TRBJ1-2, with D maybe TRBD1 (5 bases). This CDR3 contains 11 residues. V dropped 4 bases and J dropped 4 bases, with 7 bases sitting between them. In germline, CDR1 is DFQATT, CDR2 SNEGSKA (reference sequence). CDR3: CSAKGSYGYTF. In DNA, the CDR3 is TGCAGTGCTAAGGGGAGCTATGGCTACACCTTC.

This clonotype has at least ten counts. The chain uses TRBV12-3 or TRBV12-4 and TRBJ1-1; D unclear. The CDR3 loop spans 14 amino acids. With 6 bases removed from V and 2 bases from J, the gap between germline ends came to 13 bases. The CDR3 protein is CASSPIGPNTEAFF. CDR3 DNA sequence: TGTGCCAGCAGCCCCATCGGGCCCAACACTGAAGCTTTCTTT.

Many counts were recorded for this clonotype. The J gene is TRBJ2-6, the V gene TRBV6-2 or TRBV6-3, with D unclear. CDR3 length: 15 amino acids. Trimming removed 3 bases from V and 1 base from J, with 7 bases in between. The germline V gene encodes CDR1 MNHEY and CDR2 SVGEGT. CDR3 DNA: TGTGCCAGCAGTTATTTACTGTCTGGGGCCAACGTCCTGACTTTC. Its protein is CASSYLLSGANVLTF.

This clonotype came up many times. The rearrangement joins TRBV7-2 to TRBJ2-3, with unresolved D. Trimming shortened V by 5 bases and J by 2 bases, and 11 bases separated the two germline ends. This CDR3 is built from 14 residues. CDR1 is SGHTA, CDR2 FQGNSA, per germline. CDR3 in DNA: TGTGCCAGCAGCGGGATAGAGGTCACAGATACGCAGTATTTT. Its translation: CASSGIEVTDTQYF.

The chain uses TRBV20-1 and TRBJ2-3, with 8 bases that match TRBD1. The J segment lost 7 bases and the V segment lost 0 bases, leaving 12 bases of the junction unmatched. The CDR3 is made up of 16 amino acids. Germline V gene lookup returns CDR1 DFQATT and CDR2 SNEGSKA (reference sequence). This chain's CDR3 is CSARDEAGRGRYTQYF. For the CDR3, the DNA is TGCAGTGCTAGAGATGAGGCGGGCAGGGGGCGATATACGCAGTATTTT.

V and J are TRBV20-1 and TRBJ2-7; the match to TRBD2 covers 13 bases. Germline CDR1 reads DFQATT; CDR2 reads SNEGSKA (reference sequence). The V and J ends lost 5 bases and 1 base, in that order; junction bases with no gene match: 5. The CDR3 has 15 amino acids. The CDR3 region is CSAYRLAGGSYEQYF. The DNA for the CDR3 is TGCAGTGCTTACCGACTAGCGGGAGGATCCTACGAGCAGTACTTC.

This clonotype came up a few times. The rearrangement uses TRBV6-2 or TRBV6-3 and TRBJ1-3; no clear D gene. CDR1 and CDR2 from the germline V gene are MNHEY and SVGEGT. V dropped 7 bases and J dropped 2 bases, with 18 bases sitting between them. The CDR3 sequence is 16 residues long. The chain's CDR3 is CASKTSLAAAGNTIYF. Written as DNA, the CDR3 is TGTGCCAGCAAGACGAGCTTGGCAGCCGCTGGAAACACCATATATTTT.

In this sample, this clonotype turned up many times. The CDR3 sequence: CASSQGIPGQGIEQYF. CDR3 coding DNA: TGTGCCAGCAGCCAAGGGATTCCGGGACAGGGGATCGAGCAGTACTTC. The chain couples TRBV3-1 to TRBJ2-7; 10 nucleotides align to TRBD1. There are 16 residues in the CDR3. The V segment lost 1 base and the J segment 6 bases; nucleotides outside the gene matches: 9. The germline V gene encodes CDR1 LGHDT and CDR2 YNNKEL (reference sequence).

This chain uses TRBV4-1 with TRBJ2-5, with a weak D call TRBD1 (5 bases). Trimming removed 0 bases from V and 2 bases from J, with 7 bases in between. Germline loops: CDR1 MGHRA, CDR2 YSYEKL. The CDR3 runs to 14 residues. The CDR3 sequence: CASSQDTGQETQYF. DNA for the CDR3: TGCGCCAGCAGCCAAGATACAGGTCAAGAGACCCAGTACTTC.

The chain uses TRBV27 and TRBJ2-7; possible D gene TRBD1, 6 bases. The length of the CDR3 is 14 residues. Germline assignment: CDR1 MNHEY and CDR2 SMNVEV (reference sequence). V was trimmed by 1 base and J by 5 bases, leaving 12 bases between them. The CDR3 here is CASSLFGGGHEQYF. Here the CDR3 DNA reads TGTGCCAGCAGTTTATTTGGTGGGGGCCACGAGCAGTACTTC.